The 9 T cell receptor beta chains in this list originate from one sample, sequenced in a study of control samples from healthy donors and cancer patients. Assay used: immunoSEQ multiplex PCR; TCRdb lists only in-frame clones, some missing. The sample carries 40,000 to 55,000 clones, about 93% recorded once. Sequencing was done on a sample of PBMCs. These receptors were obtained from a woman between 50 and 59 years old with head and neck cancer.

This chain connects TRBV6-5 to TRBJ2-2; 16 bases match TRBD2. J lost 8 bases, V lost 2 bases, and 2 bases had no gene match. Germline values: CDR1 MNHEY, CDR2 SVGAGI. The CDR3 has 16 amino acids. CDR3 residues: CASSYGTSGGAGELFF. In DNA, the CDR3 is TGTGCCAGCAGTTACGGGACTAGCGGGGGGGCTGGGGAGCTGTTTTTT.

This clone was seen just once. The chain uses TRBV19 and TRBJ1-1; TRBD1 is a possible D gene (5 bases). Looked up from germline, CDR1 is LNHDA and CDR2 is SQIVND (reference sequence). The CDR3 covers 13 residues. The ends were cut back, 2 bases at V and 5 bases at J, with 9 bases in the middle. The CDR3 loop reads CASSIRGETEAFF. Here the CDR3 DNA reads TGTGCCAGTAGTATAAGGGGCGAGACTGAAGCTTTCTTT.

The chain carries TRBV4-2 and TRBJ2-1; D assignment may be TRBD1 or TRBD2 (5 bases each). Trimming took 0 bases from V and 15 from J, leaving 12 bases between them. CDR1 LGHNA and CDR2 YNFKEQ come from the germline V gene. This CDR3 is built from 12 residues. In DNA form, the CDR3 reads TGTGCCAGCAGCCAAGAGGTCGGGGCGCGGTTCTTC. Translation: CASSQEVGARFF.

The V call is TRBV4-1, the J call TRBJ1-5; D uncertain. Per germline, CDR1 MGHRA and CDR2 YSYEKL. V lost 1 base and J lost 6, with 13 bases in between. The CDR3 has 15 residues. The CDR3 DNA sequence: TGCGCCAGCAGCCAAGGCCCGATTCACAGTCAGCCCCAGCATTTT. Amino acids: CASSQGPIHSQPQHF.

The CDR3 bases are TGTGCCAGCAGTGAGGGGGCTCGGTACGAGCAGTACTTC. This encodes CASSEGARYEQYF. The chain employs TRBV6-1 and TRBJ2-7; tentative D call: TRBD1 (6 bases). The ends were cut back, 3 bases at V and 4 bases at J, with 10 bases in the middle. This CDR3 has 13 residues. CDR1 is MNHNS and CDR2 is SASEGT in the germline V gene.

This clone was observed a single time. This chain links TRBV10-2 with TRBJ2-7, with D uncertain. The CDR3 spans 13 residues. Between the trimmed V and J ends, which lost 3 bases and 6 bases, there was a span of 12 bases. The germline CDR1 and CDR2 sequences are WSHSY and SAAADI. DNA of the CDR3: TGCGCCAGCAGTGAAACAGTTACGGGCGAGCAGTACTTC. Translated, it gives CASSETVTGEQYF.

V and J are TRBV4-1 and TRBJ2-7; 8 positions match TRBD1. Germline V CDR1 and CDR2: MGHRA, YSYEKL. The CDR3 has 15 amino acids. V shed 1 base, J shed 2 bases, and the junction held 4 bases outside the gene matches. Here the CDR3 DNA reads TGCGCCAGCAGCCAAGGACAGGGGTCCCCCTACGAGCAGTACTTC. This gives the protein CASSQGQGSPYEQYF.

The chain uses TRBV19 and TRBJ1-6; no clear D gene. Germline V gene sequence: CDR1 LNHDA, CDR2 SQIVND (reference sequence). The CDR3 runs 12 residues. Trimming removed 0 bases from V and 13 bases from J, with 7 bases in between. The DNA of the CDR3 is TGTGCCAGTAGTATAGACAACGCTCCCCTCCACTTT. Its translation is CASSIDNAPLHF.

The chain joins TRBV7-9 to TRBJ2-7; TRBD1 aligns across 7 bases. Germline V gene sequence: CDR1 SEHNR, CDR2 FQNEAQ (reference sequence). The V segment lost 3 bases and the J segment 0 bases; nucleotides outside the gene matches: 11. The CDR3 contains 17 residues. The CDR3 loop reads CASSFPRTGPSSYEQYF. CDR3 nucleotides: TGTGCCAGCAGCTTCCCACGGACAGGCCCAAGCTCCTACGAGCAGTACTTC.